This T cell receptor (beta chain) stems from a study of T-cell reconstitution after alpha-beta-depleted transplantation in children. Findings and limits, study-wide: Expanded graft clones, several hundred of them, were reportedly the source of alpha-beta T cells about two months after transplant.

This clonotype was detected many times. Its antigen is still unknown. CDR1 LGHNA and CDR2 YNFKEQ come from the germline V gene. With V trimmed by 1 base and J by 0 bases, 3 bases remained unmatched. The CDR3 extends over 17 amino acids. Unique molecular identifiers were used in preparing the TCRbeta library. TCRdb re-analysed the PCR reads in MiXCR, keeping a single row per CDR3 protein. The sample has about 190,000 distinct CDR3 sequences; 8.5% to 14% are singletons. This sequence joins TRBV4-2 and TRBJ2-1, with 10 bases aligning to TRBD2. The source material was PBMCs, sampled before TCRalphabeta/CD19-depleted stem cell transplant. This clonotype was sampled from a boy younger than 10 with acute myeloid leukemia, due to receive a stem cell transplant. DNA of the CDR3: TGTGCCAGCAGCCAAGGCCCTAGCGGGAGCTCCTACAATGAGCAGTTCTTC. Encoded protein: CASSQGPSGSSYNEQFF.